Each of the 26 T cell receptor beta chains below was sequenced from the same sample in a study of cytomegalovirus exposure and HLA in healthy donors. PCR employed 60 Vbeta and 13 Jbeta primers. Clones were sequenced by immunoSEQ multiplex PCR, and TCRdb holds only the in-frame ones, with some missing. The sample has more than 150,000 clones; approximately 85% are singletons. Sequenced input: PBMCs. These receptors were collected from a girl between 10 and 17 years old in good health and CMV-seropositive.

The chain joins TRBV2 to TRBJ2-3; D is ambiguous. The V end lost 6 bases, the J end lost 0 bases, and 10 bases lay between the germline ends. Germline V gene lookup returns CDR1 SNHLY and CDR2 FYNNEI. This CDR3 is built from 14 residues. CDR3 DNA: TGTGCCAGCAGGATGACTGAAAGCACAGATACGCAGTATTTT. It codes for CASRMTESTDTQYF.

This clone was seen only once. CDR3 coding DNA: TGTGCCAGCAGCTTCGACAGGGATGATACGCAGTATTTT. It translates to CASSFDRDDTQYF. The chain employs TRBV7-8 and TRBJ2-3; 7 nucleotides match TRBD1. Trimming took 3 bases from V and 6 from J; bases not matched to a gene: 3. The CDR3 consists of 13 residues. CDR1 and CDR2 from the germline V gene are SGHVS and FQNEAQ.

V and J are TRBV9 and TRBJ2-7; D might be TRBD2 (5 bases). Between the trimmed V and J ends, which lost 0 bases and 6 bases, there was a span of 10 bases. CDR1 and CDR2 from the germline V gene are SGDLS and YYNGEE. There are 13 residues in the CDR3. The CDR3 is CASSVDSGGEQYF. CDR3 DNA: TGTGCCAGCAGCGTAGACAGCGGAGGCGAGCAGTACTTC.

The chain carries TRBV7-9 and TRBJ1-1, with D perhaps matching TRBD1 (5 bases). The CDR3 extends over 12 amino acids. CDR1 is SEHNR, CDR2 FQNEAQ, per germline (reference sequence). V was trimmed by 1 base and J by 7 bases, leaving 7 bases between them. The CDR3 is CASSLGGLEAFF. The CDR3 coding sequence is TGTGCCAGCAGCTTAGGGGGACTTGAAGCTTTCTTT.

This chain links TRBV7-6 with TRBJ2-3; 9 bases match TRBD1. The CDR3 has 16 residues. V shed 4 bases, J shed 2 bases, and the junction held 7 bases outside the gene matches. Germline loops: CDR1 SGHVS, CDR2 FNYEAQ. As DNA, the CDR3 is TGTGCCAGCAGCTCATACCGGGACAGGGACACAGATACGCAGTATTTT. Its protein product is CASSSYRDRDTDTQYF.

The chain links TRBV19 to TRBJ1-3; D not resolved. The germline CDR1 and CDR2 sequences are LNHDA and SQIVND (reference sequence). The CDR3 is 12 amino acids. Trimming left V 5 bases short and J 4 bases short, with 6 bases between. DNA of the CDR3: TGTGCCAGTAGTTCCGTCGGAAACACCATATATTTT. Translating gives CASSSVGNTIYF.

V is TRBV23-1 and J is TRBJ1-2; 8 nucleotides agree with TRBD1. TRBV23-1 is an ORF; its function is uncertain. V was clipped by 3 bases and J by 3 bases; unmatched bases: 12. The CDR3 length is 17 residues. This chain's CDR3 is CASSHQTQGAHDYGYTF. The DNA for the CDR3 is TGCGCCAGCAGTCATCAAACTCAGGGGGCGCATGACTATGGCTACACCTTC.

The rearrangement joins TRBV5-6 to TRBJ2-1, with 8 bases matching TRBD1. Per the germline V gene, CDR1 is SGHDT and CDR2 is YYEEEE. The CDR3 totals 13 residues. J gave up 13 bases and V 3 bases, and 9 bases lay outside the gene matches. The CDR3 reads CASSSKGQGSQFF. CDR3 in DNA: TGTGCCAGCAGCTCCAAAGGACAGGGAAGTCAGTTCTTC.

The chain has TRBV25-1 and TRBJ1-2; D uncertain. V was pared by 3 bases and J by 5 bases, with 19 bases between. This CDR3 comprises 16 residues. Germline values: CDR1 MGHDK, CDR2 SYGVNS. The CDR3 protein is CASSDGGLRPLYGYTF. CDR3 in DNA: TGTGCCAGCAGTGACGGCGGATTAAGGCCCCTTTATGGCTACACCTTC.

This chain joins TRBV2 and TRBJ1-2, with a weak D call TRBD1 (5 bases). This CDR3 has 11 residues. Germline lookup yields CDR1 SNHLY and CDR2 FYNNEI. Trimming removed 1 base at V and 14 bases at J, with 11 bases between. The CDR3 region is CASSEVAGITF. For the CDR3, the DNA is TGTGCCAGCAGTGAAGTGGCAGGGATTACCTTC.

The chain is built from TRBV14 and TRBJ2-1, with D possibly TRBD1 on 5 matching bases. Per germline, CDR1 SGHDN and CDR2 FVKESK. The CDR3 runs 12 residues. The V gene lost 4 bases and the J gene lost 9 bases, with 10 bases spanning the gap. CDR3 residues: CASSLGRGEQFF. CDR3 DNA sequence: TGTGCCAGCAGCCTGGGAAGGGGTGAGCAGTTCTTC.

The rearrangement joins TRBV5-4 to TRBJ2-5; 11 nucleotides agree with TRBD2. Germline assignment: CDR1 SGHNT and CDR2 YYREEE (reference sequence). V lost 3 bases and J lost 3; bases outside the gene matches: 1. The CDR3 has 14 residues. CDR3 in amino acids: CASSSGLAEETQYF. The CDR3 region has the DNA TGTGCCAGCAGCTCGGGACTAGCGGAAGAGACCCAGTACTTC.

This clone occurred once. The chain uses TRBV2 and TRBJ2-5, with a possible D match to TRBD2 (6 bases). The CDR3 is 11 amino acids. The ends were cut back, 7 bases at V and 9 bases at J, with 12 bases in the middle. Germline-derived CDR1 and CDR2 are SNHLY and FYNNEI. CDR3 region: CASILWEAQYF. CDR3 nucleotide sequence: TGTGCCAGCATCTTATGGGAGGCCCAGTACTTC.

J is TRBJ1-5 and V is TRBV10-3, with D perhaps TRBD1 (6 bases). From germline, CDR1 is ENHRY and CDR2 SYGVKD. The CDR3 spans 14 residues. V was trimmed by 5 bases and J by 7 bases, leaving 15 bases between them. CDR3 DNA sequence: TGTGCCATCAGTTTTGACGGGGGGCAGCAGCCCCAGCATTTT. It encodes CAISFDGGQQPQHF.

This chain joins TRBV5-1 and TRBJ2-5; TRBD1 agrees at 8 bases. The CDR3 consists of 13 residues. Germline V gene sequence: CDR1 SGHRS, CDR2 YFSETQ. Losses at the gene ends were 0 bases for V and 5 bases for J; bases not matched to a gene: 0. The CDR3 spells CASSLDRGETQYF. The CDR3 DNA reads as TGCGCCAGCAGCTTGGACAGGGGGGAGACCCAGTACTTC.

The chain uses TRBV9 and TRBJ2-1; TRBD2 agrees at 7 bases. The germline V gene has CDR1 SGDLS and CDR2 YYNGEE. The ends lost 4 bases at V and 4 bases at J; junction bases unmatched: 8. This CDR3 region has 15 residues. The CDR3 DNA reads as TGTGCCAGCAGCCCAAAATCTAGCGGATACAATGAGCAGTTCTTC. Protein: CASSPKSSGYNEQFF.

J is TRBJ1-1 and V is TRBV29-1, with D possibly TRBD1 on 5 matching bases. CDR3 length: 12 residues. V was cut by 7 bases and J by 0 bases, with 9 bases left in between. Germline loops: CDR1 SQVTM, CDR2 ANQGSEA. CDR3 sequence (DNA): TGCAGCGGCCAGGGTATGAACACTGAAGCTTTCTTT. It yields the protein CSGQGMNTEAFF.

This clone was picked up a small number of times. CDR3 in DNA: TGTGCCAGCAGCTTCCCCGGAGCCTATGGCTACACCTTC. Amino acids: CASSFPGAYGYTF. The genes are TRBV7-8 and TRBJ1-2; no firm D call. The CDR3 loop spans 13 amino acids. Germline V lookup: CDR1 SGHVS, CDR2 FQNEAQ. Trimming removed 3 bases from V and 4 bases from J, with 9 bases in between.

This clone was observed a single time. CDR3 DNA sequence: TGTGCCAGCAGCTTAGTGGAGGGACAGGGACCAGATACGCAGTATTTT. Amino acid sequence: CASSLVEGQGPDTQYF. The rearrangement joins TRBV7-8 to TRBJ2-3; TRBD1 aligns across 9 bases. V shed 1 base and J 4 bases; nucleotides not matched to a gene: 6. The germline V gene has CDR1 SGHVS and CDR2 FQNEAQ. The CDR3 has 16 amino acids. Looking up the rest from reference TRBV7-8 and TRBJ2-3 gives the full variable domain: GAGVSQSPRYKVAKRGQDVALRCDPISGHVSLFWYQQALGQGPEFLTYFQNEAQLDKSGLPSDRFFAERPEGSVSTLKIQRTQQEDSAVYLCASSLVEGQGPDTQYFGPGTRLTVL.

The CDR3 nucleotides read TGTGCCAGCAGCTGGGGCGGGGGTGGGGAGACCCAGTACTTC. It is translated as CASSWGGGGETQYF. This chain joins TRBV5-5 and TRBJ2-5; 7 bases are a match to TRBD2. Germline V gene data show CDR1 as SGHKS and CDR2 as YYEKEE (reference sequence). V trimming: 3 bases; J trimming: 5 bases; junction bases outside the gene matches: 7. This CDR3 region has 14 residues.

The table lists this clone with a count of one. This sequence joins TRBV5-1 and TRBJ2-1; D perhaps matches TRBD1 (5 bases). The V gene's germline CDR1 is SGHRS and CDR2 YFSETQ. This CDR3 is built from 15 residues. The V and J ends lost 2 bases and 0 bases respectively, with 9 bases between them. CDR3: CASSLQASSYNEQFF. In nucleotides, the CDR3 is TGCGCCAGCAGCTTACAGGCGAGCTCCTACAATGAGCAGTTCTTC.

CDR3 sequence: CASSLNSGGTEAFF. DNA of the CDR3: TGTGCCAGCAGCTTAAACAGCGGGGGAACTGAAGCTTTCTTT. The V gene is TRBV11-2, the J gene TRBJ1-1; weak D call: TRBD1 (5 bases). This CDR3 has 14 amino acids. V lost 2 bases, J lost 5 bases, and 12 bases lay in between. Germline values: CDR1 SGHAT, CDR2 FQNNGV.

The chain joins TRBV5-1 to TRBJ1-1; TRBD1 is a possible D gene (5 bases). The CDR3 has 17 residues. Germline CDR1 SGHRS, CDR2 YFSETQ. Trimming cost V 3 bases and J 1 base, with 19 bases left between them. DNA of the CDR3: TGCGCCAGCAGCTCTGGAAACCTAGGGGCCCCGAACACTGAAGCTTTCTTT. Protein: CASSSGNLGAPNTEAFF.

This CDR3 reads CASSQSGRGRNEQYF. The CDR3 region has the DNA TGTGCCAGCAGCCAATCTGGCAGGGGGCGTAACGAGCAGTACTTC. V usage is TRBV16 and J usage is TRBJ2-7, with 8 nucleotides matching TRBD1. CDR1 and CDR2 from the germline V gene are KGHSY and FQNENV. Trimming took 0 bases from V and 5 from J; bases not matched to a gene: 6. The CDR3 totals 15 residues.

The V gene is TRBV27, the J gene TRBJ2-2; TRBD2 agrees at 7 bases. This CDR3 contains 15 residues. Germline V CDR1 and CDR2: MNHEY, SMNVEV (reference sequence). The junction had 7 bases not matched to a gene; V was cut back by 5 bases and J by 4 bases. This chain's CDR3 is CASSTRDYSTGELFF. The CDR3 bases are TGTGCCAGCAGTACCCGGGACTACAGCACCGGGGAGCTGTTTTTT.

J is TRBJ2-7 and V is TRBV7-9; TRBD1 matches at 8 bases. Germline trimming cut 1 base from V and 9 bases from J; bases unmatched to any gene: 5. The CDR3 runs 13 residues. Germline V gene lookup returns CDR1 SEHNR and CDR2 FQNEAQ (reference sequence). This chain's CDR3 is CASSLGQGPGQYF. The CDR3 DNA follows: TGTGCCAGCAGCTTAGGACAGGGGCCAGGGCAGTACTTC.